Shown below are 6 T cell receptor beta chains from a single sample sequenced in a study of T cells expressing NK-cell markers. Using the 5' RACE reads, TCRdb records one entry per CDR3 protein without DNA. This table holds fewer than 400,000 distinct CDR3 sequences. Material: blood T cells: a sorted CD56 or NKG2C T cell subset, CD4+ or CD8+ T cells, or bulk PBMC T cells (not recorded which). The receptor source for this set is a woman aged 45-59 years in good health.

The V and J genes are TRBV7-8 and TRBJ2-7. CDR3 length: 15 amino acids. Germline CDR1 reads SGHVS; CDR2 reads FQNEAQ. This CDR3 is CASSPSAVNFDEQYF.

The rearrangement uses TRBV11-3 and TRBJ1-1. The CDR3 runs to 13 residues. Germline-derived CDR1 and CDR2 are SGHNT and YENEEA. CDR3 in amino acids: CASSLDPDSEAFF. The full variable domain, its missing parts supplied by reference TRBV11-3 and TRBJ1-1, is EAGVVQSPRYKIIEKKQPVAFWCNPISGHNTLYWYLQNLGQGPELLIRYENEEAVDDSQLPKDRFSAERLKGVDSTLKIQPAELGDSAVYLCASSLDPDSEAFFGQGTRLTVV.

The chain has TRBV27 and TRBJ2-2. The CDR3 is 13 amino acids. Germline CDR1 MNHEY, CDR2 SMNVEV (reference sequence). Here the CDR3 reads CASTPTVTGELFF.

J is TRBJ2-7 and V is TRBV12-3 or TRBV12-4. The CDR3 runs to 13 residues. The chain's CDR3 is CACAHDGYYEQYF.

The rearrangement uses TRBV25-1 and TRBJ1-4; TCRdb names TRBD1, which stays unverified in the absence of DNA. The CDR3 has 13 residues. The V gene's germline CDR1 is MGHDK and CDR2 SYGVNS. CDR3 amino acids: CASSESQGGKLFF.

The chain combines TRBV3-1 with TRBJ2-4; TCRdb outputs TRBD2, but without DNA this stays unchecked. Germline CDR1 and CDR2: LGHDT and YNNKEL (reference sequence). The CDR3 extends over 15 amino acids. The CDR3 is CASSQALGAKNIQYF.